Each of the 11 T cell receptor beta chains below was sequenced from the same sample in a study of control samples from healthy donors and cancer patients. Produced via immunoSEQ multiplex PCR; TCRdb's table is partial and in-frame only. The data hold 400,000 to 450,000 clones, with 75% to 95% observed a single time. The sample was PBMCs. These receptors came from a man aged 35 to 55 with head and neck cancer.

V usage is TRBV19 and J usage is TRBJ2-3; 8 positions agree with TRBD2. V lost 4 bases to trimming and J lost 0 bases; unmatched junction nucleotides: 3. CDR1 LNHDA and CDR2 SQIVND come from the germline V gene (reference sequence). The CDR3 totals 15 residues. For the CDR3, the DNA is TGTGCCAGTAGTACCCAGCGGGGGAGCACAGATACGCAGTATTTT. Amino acid sequence: CASSTQRGSTDTQYF.

V is TRBV13 and J is TRBJ2-7, with 9 bases lining up with TRBD1. After removal of 6 bases from V and 3 bases from J, the junction contained 3 bases not matched to a gene. Per germline, CDR1 PRHDT and CDR2 FYEKMQ (reference sequence). This CDR3 is built from 13 residues. CDR3 in amino acids: CASRYRGRYEQYF. In nucleotides, the CDR3 is TGTGCCAGCAGGTACAGGGGGCGCTACGAGCAGTACTTC.

V and J are TRBV6-5 and TRBJ2-3; TRBD2 is a possible D gene (6 bases). CDR3 length equals 13 residues. V lost 5 bases and J 2 bases, leaving 8 bases between the germline ends. Germline V gene data show CDR1 as MNHEY and CDR2 as SVGAGI. CDR3 amino acids: CASSPSVTDTQYF. The CDR3 bases are TGTGCCAGCAGTCCTAGCGTCACAGATACGCAGTATTTT.

V gene TRBV27 combines with J gene TRBJ1-1; a possible D gene is TRBD1 (6 bases). CDR3 length: 15 amino acids. V was shortened by 0 bases and J by 4 bases, with 12 bases between the two germline ends. CDR1 and CDR2 from the germline V gene are MNHEY and SMNVEV (reference sequence). The CDR3 protein is CASSLSAGAFTEAFF. Here the CDR3 DNA reads TGTGCCAGCAGTTTATCCGCGGGGGCGTTCACTGAAGCTTTCTTT.

CDR3 in DNA: TGTGCCAGCTCACCACTAACGGGTAGGACCCATGAGCAGTTCTTC. It codes for CASSPLTGRTHEQFF. V gene TRBV18 combines with J gene TRBJ2-1; D gene unclear. The germline V gene has CDR1 KGHSH and CDR2 LQKENI. Trimming cost V 1 base and J 8 bases, with 15 bases left between them. The CDR3 length is 15 residues.

This clone was detected only once. The chain carries TRBV5-4 and TRBJ2-4; D unresolved. From germline, CDR1 is SGHNT and CDR2 YYREEE (reference sequence). With 4 bases removed from V and 0 bases from J, the gap between germline ends came to 8 bases. The CDR3 has 14 amino acids. CDR3 bases: TGTGCCAGCAGCCTGCAGATAGCCAAAAACATTCAGTACTTC. Protein sequence: CASSLQIAKNIQYF.

The V and J genes are TRBV13 and TRBJ2-4, with 9 bases identical to TRBD2. The V gene end was trimmed by 2 bases and the J gene end by 2 bases; junction bases not matched to a gene: 4. Germline CDR1 reads PRHDT; CDR2 reads FYEKMQ (reference sequence). The CDR3 has 16 residues. In DNA form, the CDR3 reads TGTGCCAGCAGCTTAAGTCTAGCGGGATCCAAAAACATTCAGTACTTC. Translation gives CASSLSLAGSKNIQYF. The full variable domain, in which reference TRBV13 and TRBJ2-4 provide the parts outside the CDR3, is AAGVIQSPRHLIKEKRETATLKCYPIPRHDTVYWYQQGPGQDPQFLISFYEKMQSDKGSIPDRFSAQQFSDYHSELNMSSLELGDSALYFCASSLSLAGSKNIQYFGAGTRLSVL.

Within the sample, this clone is medium-sized. This sequence joins TRBV20-1 and TRBJ1-1; D call uncertain. Germline-derived CDR1 and CDR2 are DFQATT and SNEGSKA (reference sequence). CDR3 length: 12 residues. Deletions cut 3 bases from V and 6 bases from J, with 11 bases between. The CDR3 DNA follows: TGCAGTGCTAGTCGACGGTTTGCTGAAGCTTTCTTT. Translating gives CSASRRFAEAFF.

The CDR3 bases are TGTGCCAGCAGCCCTGGACAGGCCGGGAATGAGCAGTTCTTC. Protein sequence: CASSPGQAGNEQFF. The chain recombines TRBV11-3 with TRBJ2-1; 7 bases align to TRBD1. CDR1 SGHNT and CDR2 YENEEA come from the germline V gene. J gave up 7 bases and V 5 bases, and 8 bases lay outside the gene matches. CDR3 length: 14 residues.

V and J are TRBV7-9 and TRBJ2-1; D not certain. CDR1 is SEHNR and CDR2 is FQNEAQ in the germline V gene (reference sequence). Trimming pared 3 bases from V and 8 bases from J, leaving 8 bases between. CDR3 length equals 12 residues. The CDR3 sequence: CASSFPMDEQFF. CDR3 in DNA: TGTGCCAGCAGCTTCCCGATGGATGAGCAGTTCTTC.

This sequence joins TRBV11-2 and TRBJ2-1; a possible D gene is TRBD2 (5 bases). The V and J ends lost 2 bases and 0 bases respectively, with 11 bases between them. Germline-derived CDR1 and CDR2 are SGHAT and FQNNGV. This CDR3 is built from 16 residues. The CDR3 loop reads CASSLRATSSYNEQFF. The DNA of the CDR3 is TGTGCCAGCAGCTTAAGGGCCACTAGCTCCTACAATGAGCAGTTCTTC.